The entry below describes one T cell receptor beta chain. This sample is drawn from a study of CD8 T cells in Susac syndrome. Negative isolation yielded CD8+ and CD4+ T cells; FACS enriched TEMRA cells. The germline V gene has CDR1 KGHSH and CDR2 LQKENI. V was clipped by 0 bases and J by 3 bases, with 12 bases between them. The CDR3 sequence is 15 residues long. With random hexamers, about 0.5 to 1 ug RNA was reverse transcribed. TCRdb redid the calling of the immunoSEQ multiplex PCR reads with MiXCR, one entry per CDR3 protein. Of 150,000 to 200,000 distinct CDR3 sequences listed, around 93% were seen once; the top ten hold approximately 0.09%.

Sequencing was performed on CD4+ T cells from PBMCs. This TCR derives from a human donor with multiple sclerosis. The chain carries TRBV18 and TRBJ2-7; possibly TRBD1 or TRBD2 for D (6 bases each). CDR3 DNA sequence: TGTGCCAGCTCACCACCGGGGGGCGTAGGCTACGAGCAGTACTTC. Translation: CASSPPGGVGYEQYF.